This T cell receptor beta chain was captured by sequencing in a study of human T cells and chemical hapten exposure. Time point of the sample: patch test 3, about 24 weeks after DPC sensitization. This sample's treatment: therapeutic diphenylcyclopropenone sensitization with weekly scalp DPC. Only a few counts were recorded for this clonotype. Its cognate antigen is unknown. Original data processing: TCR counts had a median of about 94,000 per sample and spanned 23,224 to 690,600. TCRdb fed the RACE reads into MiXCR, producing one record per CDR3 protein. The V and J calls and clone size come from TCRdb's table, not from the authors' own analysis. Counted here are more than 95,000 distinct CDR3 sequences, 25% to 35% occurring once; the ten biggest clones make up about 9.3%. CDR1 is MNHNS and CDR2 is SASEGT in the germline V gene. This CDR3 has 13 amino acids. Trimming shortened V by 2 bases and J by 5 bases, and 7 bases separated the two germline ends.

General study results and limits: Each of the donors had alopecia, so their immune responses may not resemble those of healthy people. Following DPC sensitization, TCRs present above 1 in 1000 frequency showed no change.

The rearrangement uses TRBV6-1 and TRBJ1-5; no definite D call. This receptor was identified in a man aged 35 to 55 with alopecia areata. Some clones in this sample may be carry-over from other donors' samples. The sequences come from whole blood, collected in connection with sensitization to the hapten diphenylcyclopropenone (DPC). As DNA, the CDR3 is TGTGCCAGCAGTGAAACATTCGATCAGCCCCAGCATTTT. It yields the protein CASSETFDQPQHF.